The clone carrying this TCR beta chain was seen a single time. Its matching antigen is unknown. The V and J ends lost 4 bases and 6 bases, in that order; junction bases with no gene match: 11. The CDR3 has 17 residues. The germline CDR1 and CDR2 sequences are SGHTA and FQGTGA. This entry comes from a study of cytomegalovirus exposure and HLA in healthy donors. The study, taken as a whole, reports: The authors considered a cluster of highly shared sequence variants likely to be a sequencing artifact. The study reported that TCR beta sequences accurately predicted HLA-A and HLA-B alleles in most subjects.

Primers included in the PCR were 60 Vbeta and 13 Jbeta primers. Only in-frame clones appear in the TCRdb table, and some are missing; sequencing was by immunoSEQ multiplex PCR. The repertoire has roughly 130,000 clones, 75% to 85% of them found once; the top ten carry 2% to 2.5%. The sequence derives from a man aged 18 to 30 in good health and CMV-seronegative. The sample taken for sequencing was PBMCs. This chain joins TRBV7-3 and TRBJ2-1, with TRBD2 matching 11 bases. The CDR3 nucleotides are TGTGCCAGCAGCTCGGTGACCGGACTAGCGGGTGGCAATGAGCAGTTCTTC. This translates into CASSSVTGLAGGNEQFF.